The 5 T cell receptor beta chains below all came from one sample that was sequenced in a study of breast tumors, draining lymph nodes, adjacent tissues (dated by TCRdb to about 2016). The library was made by multiplex PCR. The sequencing machine was an Illumina HiSeq 2000. TCRdb reworked the public reads: Q25 trimming with fastp, MiXCR clone assembly, productive beta chains retained. Records with the same CDR3 protein are collapsed into one entry carrying the most frequent genes and DNA. The sample yields over 60,000 distinct CDR3 sequences; around 43% were counted once. Jointly, the top ten make up around 8% of the sample. Source material: breast tumor tissue. The origin of the receptors is a female donor with breast cancer. Some clones in this sample may be carry-over from other donors' samples.

This clonotype was picked up many times. V usage is TRBV30 and J usage is TRBJ1-2; D is possibly TRBD1 (5 bases). This CDR3 spans 15 amino acids. Trimming removed 7 bases at V and 1 base at J, with 19 bases between. Looked up from germline, CDR1 is GTSNPN and CDR2 is SVGIG (reference sequence). Here the CDR3 reads CASEEGKGYNYGYTF. The CDR3 DNA reads as TGTGCCTCCGAGGAGGGGAAGGGATATAACTATGGCTACACCTTC.

The chain recombines TRBV24-1 with TRBJ2-3; no clear D. CDR1 and CDR2 from the germline V gene are KGHDR and SFDVKD. The CDR3 covers 15 residues. Deletions cut 2 bases from V and 2 bases from J, with 10 bases between. The DNA for the CDR3 is TGTGCCACCAGTGATTCGGCACAGATCACAGATACGCAGTATTTT. This encodes CATSDSAQITDTQYF.

Of note for this clonotype: A junction end diverges from the germline sequence, so it may reflect a read error. V gene TRBV10-3 combines with J gene TRBJ1-5; the match to TRBD1 covers 9 bases. The CDR3 length is 12 residues. In germline, CDR1 is ENHRY, CDR2 SYGVKD. The CDR3 spells CAINDRGSLRAF. CDR3 DNA: TGTGCCATCAACGACAGGGGGTCCCTACGAGCATTT.

This clonotype was seen at least ten times. The chain combines TRBV2 with TRBJ1-1; a possible D gene is TRBD1 (5 bases). The V end lost 5 bases, the J end lost 1 base, and 8 bases lay between the germline ends. CDR1 and CDR2 (germline): SNHLY, FYNNEI. CDR3 length equals 13 residues. CDR3 bases: TGTGCCAGCAGTTTTAGGGGGAACACTGAAGCTTTCTTT. This translates into CASSFRGNTEAFF.

Concerning this clonotype itself: The germline gene is not matched at one end of the junction; a read error may be the cause. The chain uses TRBV7-8 and TRBJ1-2; D remains unclear. Germline V gives CDR1 SGHVS, CDR2 FQNEAQ. The CDR3 spans 12 residues. The CDR3 sequence is CASSLERYGHTF. CDR3 sequence (DNA): TGTGCCAGCAGCTTAGAACGATATGGCCACACCTTC.